Below are 30 T cell receptor beta chains sequenced from a single sample in a study of vaccination and CD4 T cells after COVID-19. Cultured CD4+ T cell DNA was sequenced using the Oncomine TCR Beta short-read assay. TCRdb re-called the PCR reads with MiXCR, one entry per CDR3 protein. The sample gives 7,000 to 10,000 distinct CDR3 sequences, around 50% of which show up once; 22% is in the top ten. For these receptors, no antigen is known. Treatment indicated: roughly 11-day PBMC culture with coronavirus spike peptide pools or control peptides (ViraFEST assay). Material for sequencing was CD4+ T cells from blood, cultured in vitro. The receptors shown here come from a human donor who had recovered from COVID-19.

This clonotype was seen more than once but under ten times. The chain uses TRBV6-1 and TRBJ2-3; 7 bases line up with TRBD1. The CDR3 covers 13 residues. The V and J ends lost 6 bases and 6 bases, in that order; junction bases with no gene match: 6. The germline V gene encodes CDR1 MNHNS and CDR2 SASEGT. The CDR3 is CASSKTQGDTQYF. CDR3 in DNA: TGTGCCAGCAGCAAAACACAGGGGGATACGCAGTATTTT.

V and J are TRBV2 and TRBJ2-7; 10 bases agree with TRBD1. V gave up 6 bases and J gave up 5 bases; unmatched junction bases: 7. The CDR3 length is 14 residues. Germline CDR1 is SNHLY and CDR2 is FYNNEI. Here the CDR3 DNA reads TGTGCCAGCAGAGCCGACAGGGGGCGGAACGAGCAGTACTTC. This codes for CASRADRGRNEQYF.

The V gene is TRBV6-1, the J gene TRBJ1-1; D not resolved. The V end was cut by 6 bases, the J end by 4 bases, with 21 bases between. Germline V gives CDR1 MNHNS, CDR2 SASEGT. The length of the CDR3 is 16 residues. CDR3 residues: CASSLEARTGLTEAFF. The CDR3 bases are TGTGCCAGCAGCCTAGAGGCAAGGACCGGCCTCACTGAAGCTTTCTTT.

This clonotype has only a few counts. The chain combines TRBV14 with TRBJ1-6; D unclear. CDR3 size: 14 residues. The germline CDR1 and CDR2 sequences are SGHDN and FVKESK. Trimming pared 0 bases from V and 10 bases from J, leaving 10 bases between. The DNA for the CDR3 is TGTGCCAGCAGCCAAGAAAGGCAAAGATCACCCCTCCACTTT. This encodes CASSQERQRSPLHF.

The chain combines TRBV27 with TRBJ1-2; 7 nucleotides align to TRBD1. V gave up 4 bases and J gave up 0 bases; unmatched junction bases: 8. There are 16 residues in the CDR3. Germline loops: CDR1 MNHEY, CDR2 SMNVEV (reference sequence). The CDR3 loop is CASSYIRQGANYGYTF. As DNA, the CDR3 is TGTGCCAGCAGTTATATTCGACAGGGCGCTAACTATGGCTACACCTTC.

This clonotype was observed a handful of times. The CDR3 loop is CSELGRENSPLHF. Here the CDR3 DNA reads TGCAGTGAGCTGGGCAGGGAAAATTCACCCCTCCACTTT. This chain connects TRBV20-1 to TRBJ1-6, with D perhaps TRBD1 (5 bases). V lost 7 bases and J lost 7, with 14 bases in between. The germline V gene has CDR1 DFQATT and CDR2 SNEGSKA (reference sequence). The CDR3 has 13 amino acids.

The CDR3 nucleotides read TGTGCCAGCAGCTCCACCCGAAGCGGGGGGCCCTACAATGAGCAGTTCTTC. This translates into CASSSTRSGGPYNEQFF. This chain connects TRBV7-8 to TRBJ2-1, with 9 bases aligning to TRBD2. The CDR3 runs to 17 residues. Losses at the gene ends were 4 bases for V and 2 bases for J; bases not matched to a gene: 9. Germline loops: CDR1 SGHVS, CDR2 FQNEAQ.

This clonotype was observed a handful of times. This chain connects TRBV27 to TRBJ2-1; D gene uncertain. This CDR3 contains 14 residues. In germline, CDR1 is MNHEY, CDR2 SMNVEV (reference sequence). Trimming pared 3 bases from V and 7 bases from J, leaving 13 bases between. The CDR3 here is CASSFTGFVNEQFF. The CDR3 bases are TGTGCCAGCAGTTTTACCGGGTTTGTGAATGAGCAGTTCTTC.

The chain is built from TRBV4-1 and TRBJ1-6, with D uncertain. Germline V gene lookup returns CDR1 MGHRA and CDR2 YSYEKL. CDR3 length equals 16 residues. V was shortened by 0 bases and J by 7 bases, with 13 bases between the two germline ends. The CDR3 loop reads CASSQEPQAWNSPLHF. The DNA for the CDR3 is TGCGCCAGCAGCCAAGAACCCCAGGCGTGGAATTCACCCCTCCACTTT.

This clonotype has a handful of counts. This chain connects TRBV12-3 or TRBV12-4 to TRBJ2-7, with 8 bases lining up with TRBD1. The CDR3 has 14 amino acids. With 3 bases clipped from V and 5 bases from J, the junction kept 6 bases outside the gene matches. The CDR3 protein is CASSLDRVTDEQYF. CDR3 DNA: TGTGCCAGCAGTTTGGACAGGGTTACTGACGAGCAGTACTTC.

This clonotype appeared a few times. The genes are TRBV7-9 and TRBJ2-7; possible D gene TRBD2, 5 bases. Trimming removed 5 bases at V and 4 bases at J, with 6 bases between. Germline CDR1 reads SEHNR; CDR2 reads FQNEAQ (reference sequence). This CDR3 has 11 residues. As DNA, the CDR3 is TGTGCCAGCAGCCGGGGTTACGAGCAGTACTTC. It yields the protein CASSRGYEQYF. Combining the CDR3 with reference TRBV7-9 and TRBJ2-7 gives the whole variable domain DTGVSQNPRHKITKRGQNVTFRCDPISEHNRLYWYRQTLGQGPEFLTYFQNEAQLEKSRLLSDRFSAERPKGSFSTLEIQRTEQGDSAMYLCASSRGYEQYFGPGTRLTVT.

This chain uses TRBV14 with TRBJ1-2; D is unclear. The CDR3 has 13 amino acids. Germline CDR1 and CDR2: SGHDN and FVKESK. Trimming removed 4 bases at V and 8 bases at J, with 14 bases between. The CDR3 sequence is CASSLNTGRGYTF. DNA for the CDR3: TGTGCCAGCAGCCTTAACACGGGGAGGGGCTACACCTTC.

This clonotype was detected a few times. The chain recombines TRBV30 with TRBJ1-2, with D tentatively TRBD1 (5 bases). Looked up from germline, CDR1 is GTSNPN and CDR2 is SVGIG (reference sequence). The CDR3 is 15 residues long. V was shortened by 8 bases and J by 4 bases, with 23 bases between the two germline ends. The CDR3 DNA reads as TGTGCCCTACTTGGGGGTTGGAGTTCAGCCTATGGCTACACCTTC. Its protein is CALLGGWSSAYGYTF.

The V call is TRBV2, the J call TRBJ2-1; D might be TRBD2 (6 bases). V dropped 7 bases and J dropped 0 bases, with 13 bases sitting between them. The CDR3 is 15 amino acids. Germline values: CDR1 SNHLY, CDR2 FYNNEI. The CDR3 bases are TGTGCCAGCACGACCCGGGGGAGCTCCTACAATGAGCAGTTCTTC. This translates into CASTTRGSSYNEQFF.

V usage is TRBV29-1 and J usage is TRBJ1-1; no definite D call. Looked up from germline, CDR1 is SQVTM and CDR2 is ANQGSEA. CDR3 length: 15 residues. V lost 3 bases and J 0 bases, leaving 14 bases between the germline ends. In nucleotides, the CDR3 is TGCAGCGTTGATACAGCGACGGGCGTGAACACTGAAGCTTTCTTT. This translates into CSVDTATGVNTEAFF. Using reference TRBV29-1 and TRBJ1-1 for the parts outside the CDR3, the full variable domain is SAVISQKPSRDICQRGTSLTIQCQVDSQVTMMFWYRQQPGQSLTLIATANQGSEATYESGFVIDKFPISRPNLTFSTLTVSNMSPEDSSIYLCSVDTATGVNTEAFFGQGTRLTVV.

The V and J genes are TRBV11-2 and TRBJ1-4, with a weak D call TRBD1 (5 bases). This CDR3 spans 15 amino acids. Germline CDR1 and CDR2: SGHAT and FQNNGV. V lost 2 bases, J lost 2 bases, and 9 bases lay in between. The CDR3: CASSLRGYTNEKLFF. In nucleotides, the CDR3 is TGTGCCAGCAGCTTAAGGGGTTATACTAATGAAAAACTGTTTTTT.

The V and J genes are TRBV6-1 and TRBJ1-1; D gene ambiguous. V gave up 1 base and J gave up 4 bases, with 1 base separating them. The CDR3 totals 11 residues. Germline CDR1 is MNHNS and CDR2 is SASEGT. CDR3 region: CASSEVTEAFF. For the CDR3, the DNA is TGTGCCAGCAGTGAAGTCACTGAAGCTTTCTTT.

This clonotype has a handful of counts. This rearrangement joins TRBV20-1 to TRBJ2-1; 9 bases are shared with TRBD1. Germline trimming cut 6 bases from V and 9 bases from J; bases unmatched to any gene: 9. The CDR3 has 13 residues. Germline-derived CDR1 and CDR2 are DFQATT and SNEGSKA (reference sequence). In DNA form, the CDR3 reads TGCAGTGCCACTAGGACAGGGGCTGCTGAGCAGTTCTTC. Protein sequence: CSATRTGAAEQFF.

This clonotype was recorded a few times. This rearrangement joins TRBV9 to TRBJ1-1, with D possibly TRBD1 on 5 matching bases. Germline assignment: CDR1 SGDLS and CDR2 YYNGEE. V dropped 3 bases and J dropped 3 bases, with 12 bases sitting between them. There are 14 residues in the CDR3. For the CDR3, the DNA is TGTGCCAGCAGCGCAGGGCTAAGTGACACTGAAGCTTTCTTT. It translates to CASSAGLSDTEAFF.

The rearrangement uses TRBV12-3 or TRBV12-4 and TRBJ2-1; 7 bases line up with TRBD2. V lost 3 bases, J lost 0 bases, and 8 bases stayed unmatched. This CDR3 is 17 amino acids long. Here the CDR3 DNA reads TGTGCCAGCAGTTTCGGGGGGTGGCGGAGCTCCTACAATGAGCAGTTCTTC. Translating it yields CASSFGGWRSSYNEQFF.

This sequence joins TRBV21-1 and TRBJ2-7; no check of the table's D call, TRBD1, against the DNA was made. TRBV21-1 represents a pseudogene. This CDR3 is built from 13 residues. CDR3 coding DNA: TGTGCCAGCAGCAAAGAGGGGCGCTACGAGCAGTACTTC. Translation: CASSKEGRYEQYF.

The genes are TRBV20-1 and TRBJ2-1; D could derive from TRBD1 or TRBD2 (5 bases each). Germline V gene sequence: CDR1 DFQATT, CDR2 SNEGSKA (reference sequence). The CDR3 has 15 amino acids. V was cut by 5 bases and J by 7 bases, with 21 bases left in between. This chain's CDR3 is CSAGGAEGSNNEQFF. The CDR3 nucleotides read TGCAGTGCTGGGGGTGCCGAGGGAAGTAATAATGAGCAGTTCTTC.

This sequence joins TRBV2 and TRBJ1-1, with TRBD1 as a possible D gene (6 bases). CDR3 size: 14 residues. The germline V gene encodes CDR1 SNHLY and CDR2 FYNNEI. V dropped 4 bases and J dropped 1 base, with 10 bases sitting between them. CDR3 bases: TGTGCCAGCAGTGTGGGCAGGGGGAACACTGAAGCTTTCTTT. Translating it yields CASSVGRGNTEAFF.

V is TRBV7-2 and J is TRBJ2-7, with 10 bases identical to TRBD2. CDR3 size: 14 residues. The trim removed 5 bases at V and 2 bases at J, leaving 3 bases unmatched. CDR1 SGHTA and CDR2 FQGNSA come from the germline V gene. The CDR3, as DNA: TGTGCCAGCAGCCGAACTAGCGGGGCCTACGAGCAGTACTTC. Translation: CASSRTSGAYEQYF.

The gene calls are TRBV27 and TRBJ1-6, with no clear D. Trimming removed 2 bases at V and 9 bases at J, with 11 bases between. The CDR3 spans 14 residues. Germline assignment: CDR1 MNHEY and CDR2 SMNVEV (reference sequence). The CDR3 loop reads CASSLQIPVSPLHF. The CDR3 bases are TGTGCCAGCAGTTTACAAATACCGGTTTCACCCCTCCACTTT.

This clonotype appeared once. This rearrangement joins TRBV18 to TRBJ1-2; D is ambiguous. Germline CDR1 is KGHSH and CDR2 is LQKENI. There are 11 residues in the CDR3. With 7 bases removed from V and 0 bases from J, the gap between germline ends came to 3 bases. The CDR3 reads CASFSNYGYTF. In DNA form, the CDR3 reads TGTGCCAGCTTTTCTAACTATGGCTACACCTTC.

The chain uses TRBV6-1 and TRBJ1-2, with TRBD1 identical over 7 bases. Germline lookup yields CDR1 MNHNS and CDR2 SASEGT. There are 13 residues in the CDR3. V shed 6 bases and J 6 bases; nucleotides not matched to a gene: 7. In DNA form, the CDR3 reads TGTGCCAGCAGCCGAGACAGGGAGGATGGCTACACCTTC. Protein product: CASSRDREDGYTF.

The gene calls are TRBV18 and TRBJ2-7; D unclear. The CDR3 sequence is 14 residues long. Per the germline V gene, CDR1 is KGHSH and CDR2 is LQKENI. V gave up 5 bases and J gave up 0 bases, with 11 bases separating them. CDR3 sequence: CASSLGYDSYEQYF. CDR3 DNA sequence: TGTGCCAGCTCATTAGGGTACGACTCCTACGAGCAGTACTTC.

This chain joins TRBV27 and TRBJ1-4, with D uncertain. Germline V gives CDR1 MNHEY, CDR2 SMNVEV (reference sequence). V dropped 9 bases and J dropped 1 base, with 15 bases sitting between them. The CDR3 sequence is 15 residues long. CDR3 in amino acids: CASRKADQTNEKLFF. The CDR3 bases are TGTGCCAGTCGGAAGGCTGACCAAACTAATGAAAAACTGTTTTTT.

In its sample, this clonotype was seen a few times. The genes are TRBV27 and TRBJ1-6; D unclear. The CDR3 sequence is 12 residues long. The germline V gene has CDR1 MNHEY and CDR2 SMNVEV (reference sequence). V shed 7 bases and J shed 3 bases, with 4 bases lying between them. The CDR3: CASKNYNSPLHF. CDR3 DNA sequence: TGTGCCAGCAAGAACTATAATTCACCCCTCCACTTT.